Below are 22 T cell receptor beta chains sequenced from a single sample in a study of T cell repertoires in ileal Crohn's disease. Measured with immunoSEQ multiplex PCR; TCRdb has only the in-frame clones, and not every one. The sample lists 5,500 to 8,500 clones; 83% were seen once. The sequenced sample was ileal tissue. The receptors were gathered from an adult with Crohn's disease.

The V and J genes are TRBV2 and TRBJ2-1; TRBD1 aligns across 8 bases. The CDR3 is 15 residues long. Germline V gives CDR1 SNHLY, CDR2 FYNNEI. V gave up 1 base and J gave up 6 bases; unmatched junction bases: 5. CDR3 residues: CASSEGRGQANEQFF. CDR3 nucleotides: TGTGCCAGCAGTGAAGGAAGGGGACAGGCCAATGAGCAGTTCTTC. Looking up the rest from reference TRBV2 and TRBJ2-1 gives the full variable domain: EPEVTQTPSHQVTQMGQEVILRCVPISNHLYFYWYRQILGQKVEFLVSFYNNEISEKSEIFDDQFSVERPDGSNFTLKIRSTKLEDSAMYFCASSEGRGQANEQFFGPGTRLTVL.

This clone showed up just once. The gene calls are TRBV19 and TRBJ1-4; no reliable D call. The CDR3 runs 15 residues. Germline V gene data show CDR1 as LNHDA and CDR2 as SQIVND (reference sequence). Trimming stripped 7 bases from V and 2 bases from J, with 14 bases between. The CDR3 here is CASNAQRVTNEKLFF. For the CDR3, the DNA is TGTGCCAGTAACGCGCAGAGGGTGACTAATGAAAAACTGTTTTTT.

A few counts support this clone. This rearrangement joins TRBV14 to TRBJ1-2; D uncertain. The CDR3 has 15 residues. Deletions cut 2 bases from V and 6 bases from J, with 16 bases between. CDR1 and CDR2 from the germline V gene are SGHDN and FVKESK. The CDR3 is CASSQMRREQDGYTF. CDR3 DNA: TGTGCCAGCAGCCAAATGCGACGGGAGCAGGATGGCTACACCTTC.

The CDR3, as DNA: TGTGCCAGCAGCTTAGTAGCGCAAGAACCCTACGAGCAGTACTTC. Translated, it gives CASSLVAQEPYEQYF. J is TRBJ2-7 and V is TRBV7-2; tentatively, D is TRBD2 (5 bases). The CDR3 is 15 amino acids. Trimming left V 1 base short and J 2 bases short, with 12 bases between. CDR1 SGHTA and CDR2 FQGNSA come from the germline V gene.

V and J are TRBV28 and TRBJ2-3; 8 bases map to TRBD1. The CDR3 covers 16 residues. Germline lookup yields CDR1 MDHEN and CDR2 SYDVKM. The V and J ends lost 4 bases and 3 bases, in that order; junction bases with no gene match: 9. The CDR3 nucleotides read TGTGCCAGCAGTTCACCACGGGACAGGTCGACAGATACGCAGTATTTT. It translates to CASSSPRDRSTDTQYF.

The V call is TRBV4-2, the J call TRBJ2-5, with 15 bases identical to TRBD2. Germline V gene sequence: CDR1 LGHNA, CDR2 YNFKEQ. This CDR3 is built from 21 residues. Trimming took 0 bases from V and 5 from J; bases not matched to a gene: 16. CDR3 in DNA: TGTGCCAGCAGCCAAGATCTAGGACTAGCGGGAGGGATTTTCTTAGGGGAGACCCAGTACTTC. Its protein product is CASSQDLGLAGGIFLGETQYF.

V and J are TRBV5-1 and TRBJ2-3, with 9 bases fitting TRBD1. The CDR3 is 14 residues long. Germline trimming cut 3 bases from V and 5 bases from J; bases unmatched to any gene: 4. In germline, CDR1 is SGHRS, CDR2 YFSETQ. CDR3 protein: CASSWDRERDTQYF. In nucleotides, the CDR3 is TGCGCCAGCAGCTGGGACAGGGAGAGAGATACGCAGTATTTT.

The genes are TRBV2 and TRBJ1-4, with D possibly being TRBD1 (6 bases). Deletions cut 5 bases from V and 0 bases from J, with 16 bases between. CDR1 and CDR2 from the germline V gene are SNHLY and FYNNEI. The CDR3 length is 17 residues. Here the CDR3 reads CASSPGQRTTTNEKLFF. CDR3 sequence (DNA): TGTGCCAGCAGTCCCGGACAGAGAACAACAACTAATGAAAAACTGTTTTTT.

This clone was observed a handful of times. This sequence joins TRBV19 and TRBJ1-2; 7 nucleotides match TRBD1. Germline values: CDR1 LNHDA, CDR2 SQIVND (reference sequence). Losses at the gene ends were 9 bases for V and 8 bases for J; bases not matched to a gene: 15. This CDR3 is built from 14 residues. CDR3: CASSPGTVVGGYTF. CDR3 nucleotides: TGTGCCAGCAGTCCCGGGACAGTGGTTGGAGGCTACACCTTC.

The chain links TRBV27 to TRBJ2-7, with TRBD2 identical over 8 bases. The CDR3 is made up of 14 amino acids. The germline V gene has CDR1 MNHEY and CDR2 SMNVEV (reference sequence). With V trimmed by 2 bases and J by 2 bases, 2 bases remained unmatched. CDR3 DNA sequence: TGTGCCAGCAGTTTACAGCGGGGGACCTACGAGCAGTACTTC. It encodes CASSLQRGTYEQYF.

This clone was counted a single time. The chain uses TRBV5-6 and TRBJ2-2, with D possibly being TRBD2 (5 bases). The CDR3 has 16 amino acids. Looked up from germline, CDR1 is SGHDT and CDR2 is YYEEEE. V lost 1 base and J lost 4, with 14 bases in between. The CDR3 region is CASSLFGAVRTGELFF. The CDR3, as DNA: TGTGCCAGCAGCTTGTTCGGAGCGGTGCGCACCGGGGAGCTGTTTTTT.

The rearrangement joins TRBV2 to TRBJ2-1; D might be TRBD2 (5 bases). Germline lookup yields CDR1 SNHLY and CDR2 FYNNEI. V was trimmed by 3 bases and J by 6 bases, leaving 12 bases between them. The CDR3 loop spans 14 amino acids. The CDR3 is CASSESQLVNEQFF. The CDR3 DNA reads TGTGCCAGCAGTGAGAGTCAACTAGTCAATGAGCAGTTCTTC.

A single count supports this clone. The V gene is TRBV6-1, the J gene TRBJ2-1; 8 bases are a match to TRBD2. CDR1 MNHNS and CDR2 SASEGT come from the germline V gene. The CDR3 length is 14 residues. After removal of 11 bases from V and 8 bases from J, the junction contained 14 bases not matched to a gene. The chain's CDR3 is CAVPGGNGFDEQFF. CDR3 nucleotides: TGTGCCGTCCCGGGGGGGAATGGATTCGATGAGCAGTTCTTC.

The V call is TRBV6-6, the J call TRBJ2-1, with TRBD1 matching over 10 bases. V was clipped by 6 bases and J by 4 bases; unmatched bases: 6. The length of the CDR3 is 15 residues. The germline gives CDR1 MNHNY, CDR2 SVGAGI (reference sequence). The chain's CDR3 is CASSSRGQGYNEQFF. CDR3 sequence (DNA): TGTGCCAGCAGCTCCAGGGGACAGGGGTACAATGAGCAGTTCTTC.

The table lists this clone with a count of one. This rearrangement joins TRBV28 to TRBJ1-1; a possible D gene is TRBD1 (5 bases). The CDR3 is made up of 14 amino acids. Germline V gene data show CDR1 as MDHEN and CDR2 as SYDVKM. V gave up 4 bases and J gave up 10 bases, with 19 bases separating them. The DNA of the CDR3 is TGTGCCAGCAGTTGGGGGGGTTTCCGAGCGCGAGCTTTCTTT. As protein: CASSWGGFRARAFF. Complete variable domain (other parts from reference TRBV28 and TRBJ1-1): DVKVTQSSRYLVKRTGEKVFLECVQDMDHENMFWYRQDPGLGLRLIYFSYDVKMKEKGDIPEGYSVSREKKERFSLILESASTNQTSMYLCASSWGGFRARAFFGQGTRLTVV.

The V gene is TRBV11-3, the J gene TRBJ2-5; D possibly corresponds to TRBD2 (5 bases). In germline, CDR1 is SGHNT, CDR2 YENEEA. The CDR3 runs 13 residues. V was cut by 5 bases and J by 3 bases, with 10 bases left in between. Written as DNA, the CDR3 is TGTGCCAGCAGCCCGGGGAATGAAGAGACCCAGTACTTC. It encodes CASSPGNEETQYF. Full variable domain (remainder filled in from reference TRBV11-3 and TRBJ2-5): EAGVVQSPRYKIIEKKQPVAFWCNPISGHNTLYWYLQNLGQGPELLIRYENEEAVDDSQLPKDRFSAERLKGVDSTLKIQPAELGDSAVYLCASSPGNEETQYFGPGTRLLVL.

The chain has TRBV30 and TRBJ1-6, with D possibly matching TRBD1 (6 bases). The V and J ends lost 3 bases and 9 bases respectively, with 15 bases between them. The CDR3 is 14 amino acids. Germline V gene data show CDR1 as GTSNPN and CDR2 as SVGIG (reference sequence). CDR3 sequence: CAWSQGQTGSPLHF. In nucleotides, the CDR3 is TGTGCCTGGAGCCAGGGACAAACGGGTTCACCCCTCCACTTT.

The gene calls are TRBV19 and TRBJ2-6; 7 bases match TRBD2. Per germline, CDR1 LNHDA and CDR2 SQIVND (reference sequence). The CDR3 has 19 residues. Trimming took 7 bases from V and 2 from J; bases not matched to a gene: 17. The CDR3 DNA sequence: TGTGCCAGTACCTCCCCCCGCGGTGGTGCGGGAGCTGGGGCCAACGTCCTGACTTTC. Its protein product is CASTSPRGGAGAGANVLTF.

This rearrangement joins TRBV19 to TRBJ1-1, with 8 nucleotides matching TRBD1. CDR3 size: 17 residues. From germline, CDR1 is LNHDA and CDR2 SQIVND (reference sequence). V trimming: 3 bases; J trimming: 6 bases; junction bases outside the gene matches: 15. CDR3 residues: CASSILGRGPGLAEAFF. As DNA, the CDR3 is TGTGCCAGTAGTATTTTAGGCAGGGGGCCTGGGCTCGCTGAAGCTTTCTTT.

V and J are TRBV15 and TRBJ2-5; 9 bases agree with TRBD2. The V gene end was trimmed by 3 bases and the J gene end by 5 bases; junction bases not matched to a gene: 10. The CDR3 covers 16 residues. Germline CDR1 LNHNV, CDR2 YYDKDF (reference sequence). CDR3 sequence (DNA): TGTGCCACCAGCAGGGAAGCGGGAGGCCCCGGCGAGACCCAGTACTTC. Amino acid sequence: CATSREAGGPGETQYF.

The chain is built from TRBV29-1 and TRBJ2-5, with D maybe TRBD1 (5 bases). Per the germline V gene, CDR1 is SQVTM and CDR2 is ANQGSEA. The V gene lost 6 bases and the J gene lost 1 base, with 12 bases spanning the gap. The CDR3 loop spans 13 amino acids. CDR3 sequence reads: CSVPQAPQETQYF. As DNA, the CDR3 is TGCAGCGTACCACAGGCGCCCCAAGAGACCCAGTACTTC. The entire variable domain, with the rest obtained from reference TRBV29-1 and TRBJ2-5, is as follows: SAVISQKPSRDICQRGTSLTIQCQVDSQVTMMFWYRQQPGQSLTLIATANQGSEATYESGFVIDKFPISRPNLTFSTLTVSNMSPEDSSIYLCSVPQAPQETQYFGPGTRLLVL.

The rearrangement links TRBV30 to TRBJ1-1; 8 nucleotides agree with TRBD1. The CDR3 loop spans 12 amino acids. V was clipped by 4 bases and J by 4 bases; unmatched bases: 2. Germline V CDR1 and CDR2: GTSNPN, SVGIG (reference sequence). The CDR3 region is CAWTGQGTEAFF. As DNA, the CDR3 is TGTGCCTGGACAGGACAGGGCACTGAAGCTTTCTTT. The full variable domain, its missing parts supplied by reference TRBV30 and TRBJ1-1, is SQTIHQWPATLVQPVGSPLSLECTVEGTSNPNLYWYRQAAGRGLQLLFYSVGIGQISSEVPQNLSASRPQDRQFILSSKKLLLSDSGFYLCAWTGQGTEAFFGQGTRLTVV.